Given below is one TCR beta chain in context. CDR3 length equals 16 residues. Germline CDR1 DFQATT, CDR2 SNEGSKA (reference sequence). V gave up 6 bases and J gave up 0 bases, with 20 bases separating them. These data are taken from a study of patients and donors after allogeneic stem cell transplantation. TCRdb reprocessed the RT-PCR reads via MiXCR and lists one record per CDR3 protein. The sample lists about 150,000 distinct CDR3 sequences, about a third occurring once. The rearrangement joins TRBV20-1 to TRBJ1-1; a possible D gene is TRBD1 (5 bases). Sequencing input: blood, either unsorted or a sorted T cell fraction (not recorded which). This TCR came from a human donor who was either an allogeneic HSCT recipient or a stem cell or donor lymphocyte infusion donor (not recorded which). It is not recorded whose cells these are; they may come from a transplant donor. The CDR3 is CSARMGGTLLNTEAFF. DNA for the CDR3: TGCAGTGCCCGAATGGGGGGGACCCTCCTGAACACTGAAGCTTTCTTT.